This TCR beta chain was identified during a study of blood T cell repertoires in COVID-19. Study-level information: COVID-19 samples collected from the United States, Italy and Spain covered acute and convalescent phases.

Original handling: From reference gene primer amplification, estimates of nucleated cell counts were derived. Assay: immunoSEQ multiplex PCR; the TCRdb copy retains only in-frame clones and omits some. V, J and clone size are those of that table, while D and trimming were read from the DNA. The sample holds about 67,000 clones, 70% to 90% seen once. This clone showed up just a few times. The CDR3 extends over 16 amino acids. Germline V gives CDR1 KGHSH, CDR2 LQKENI. V gave up 6 bases and J gave up 0 bases, with 18 bases separating them. This receptor was obtained from a woman aged 80 or older with acute or convalescent COVID-19. Sequencing input: peripheral blood. V gene TRBV18 combines with J gene TRBJ2-7, with D possibly matching TRBD2 (5 bases). In nucleotides, the CDR3 is TGTGCCAGCTCTACCCAAGGACTCACTCTCTCCTACGAGCAGTACTTC. Translated, it gives CASSTQGLTLSYEQYF. The full variable domain, its missing parts supplied by reference TRBV18 and TRBJ2-7, is NAGVMQNPRHLVRRRGQEARLRCSPMKGHSHVYWYRQLPEEGLKFMVYLQKENIIDESGMPKERFSAEFPKEGPSILRIQQVVRGDSAAYFCASSTQGLTLSYEQYFGPGTRLTVT.